Shown below are 9 T cell receptor beta chains from a single sample sequenced in a study of T cells in Graves' hyperthyroidism and ophthalmopathy. There were TCR beta CDR3 regions amplified from RNA transcripts. With the HTBI primer set, the TCR CDR3 went through a first round of RT-PCR. Each CDR3 protein is one row after TCRdb ran MiXCR on the multiplex PCR reads. Among hundreds of thousands of distinct CDR3 sequences, less than 15% were seen once, and the ten largest hold roughly 14%. The sample consisted of blood. All receptors come from a woman aged 40 to 50 with Graves' hyperthyroidism.

This clonotype showed up many times. The DNA of the CDR3 is TGTGCCAGCAGGAAAACGGGACTCCCCACAGATACGCAGTATTTT. This sequence encodes CASRKTGLPTDTQYF. This chain joins TRBV28 and TRBJ2-3; a possible D gene is TRBD2 (6 bases). Germline V gives CDR1 MDHEN, CDR2 SYDVKM. The CDR3 has 15 residues. V gave up 6 bases and J gave up 2 bases, with 15 bases separating them. The whole variable domain, filled in from reference TRBV28 and TRBJ2-3, reads DVKVTQSSRYLVKRTGEKVFLECVQDMDHENMFWYRQDPGLGLRLIYFSYDVKMKEKGDIPEGYSVSREKKERFSLILESASTNQTSMYLCASRKTGLPTDTQYFGPGTRLTVL.

Many counts were recorded for this clonotype. The gene calls are TRBV3-1 and TRBJ2-7; D is uncertain. Looked up from germline, CDR1 is LGHDT and CDR2 is YNNKEL (reference sequence). V gave up 1 base and J gave up 3 bases, with 7 bases separating them. The CDR3 is made up of 13 amino acids. CDR3 residues: CASSQVVSYEQYF. CDR3 nucleotides: TGTGCCAGCAGCCAAGTTGTAAGCTACGAGCAGTACTTC.

Regarding this clonotype: Being one base from a much bigger clone, this may be a read error. The rearrangement links TRBV12-3 or TRBV12-4 to TRBJ2-1; unclear D gene. The CDR3 consists of 14 residues. DNA of the CDR3: TGTACCAGCAGTTTAGGGCAGTTCTACAATGAGCAGTTCTTC. Its protein product is CTSSLGQFYNEQFF.

This clonotype was recorded at least ten times. The chain combines TRBV27 with TRBJ1-6, with D maybe TRBD1 (5 bases). Germline V CDR1 and CDR2: MNHEY, SMNVEV (reference sequence). Trimming left V 3 bases short and J 10 bases short, with 13 bases between. CDR3 size: 14 residues. The CDR3 nucleotides read TGTGCCAGCAGTTTCAGGGTTCGGGACTCACCCCTCCACTTT. Residues: CASSFRVRDSPLHF.

This clonotype was detected ten times or more. The J gene is TRBJ2-1, the V gene TRBV20-1; 12 bases are shared with TRBD2. The CDR3 is 14 amino acids. The germline V gene encodes CDR1 DFQATT and CDR2 SNEGSKA (reference sequence). V gave up 6 bases and J gave up 8 bases; unmatched junction bases: 8. The CDR3 spells CSASRLAGVDEQFF. CDR3 bases: TGCAGTGCCTCAAGACTAGCGGGAGTCGATGAGCAGTTCTTC.

J is TRBJ2-3 and V is TRBV4-1; a possible D gene is TRBD1 (5 bases). Germline V CDR1 and CDR2: MGHRA, YSYEKL. The V gene lost 0 bases and the J gene lost 0 bases, with 10 bases spanning the gap. The CDR3 sequence is 16 residues long. The CDR3 nucleotides are TGCGCCAGCAGCCAAGACAGGGCCTCTAGCACAGATACGCAGTATTTT. This sequence encodes CASSQDRASSTDTQYF.

This clonotype occurred many times. The genes are TRBV3-1 and TRBJ1-1, with D possibly TRBD1 on 5 matching bases. Germline-derived CDR1 and CDR2 are LGHDT and YNNKEL (reference sequence). V gave up 3 bases and J gave up 6 bases, with 14 bases separating them. There are 14 residues in the CDR3. The DNA of the CDR3 is TGTGCCAGCAGCCACTCGGGGGGACCGGCTGAAGCTTTCTTT. It yields the protein CASSHSGGPAEAFF.

This clonotype was recorded many times. The rearrangement joins TRBV28 to TRBJ2-1; 12 nucleotides align to TRBD2. CDR3 length: 15 amino acids. Germline values: CDR1 MDHEN, CDR2 SYDVKM. V shed 5 bases, J shed 9 bases, and the junction held 8 bases outside the gene matches. The CDR3 spells CASSPSGRGSGEQFF. The CDR3 DNA sequence: TGTGCCAGCAGTCCTAGCGGGAGGGGGTCGGGTGAGCAGTTCTTC.

Many counts were recorded for this clonotype. The CDR3 sequence: CATSRESLETTQYF. The CDR3 bases are TGTGCCACCAGCAGAGAGTCCCTGGAGACGACCCAGTACTTC. The chain employs TRBV15 and TRBJ2-5; no definite D call. The CDR3 contains 14 residues. The germline CDR1 and CDR2 sequences are LNHNV and YYDKDF (reference sequence). Trimming shortened V by 0 bases and J by 7 bases, and 12 bases separated the two germline ends.